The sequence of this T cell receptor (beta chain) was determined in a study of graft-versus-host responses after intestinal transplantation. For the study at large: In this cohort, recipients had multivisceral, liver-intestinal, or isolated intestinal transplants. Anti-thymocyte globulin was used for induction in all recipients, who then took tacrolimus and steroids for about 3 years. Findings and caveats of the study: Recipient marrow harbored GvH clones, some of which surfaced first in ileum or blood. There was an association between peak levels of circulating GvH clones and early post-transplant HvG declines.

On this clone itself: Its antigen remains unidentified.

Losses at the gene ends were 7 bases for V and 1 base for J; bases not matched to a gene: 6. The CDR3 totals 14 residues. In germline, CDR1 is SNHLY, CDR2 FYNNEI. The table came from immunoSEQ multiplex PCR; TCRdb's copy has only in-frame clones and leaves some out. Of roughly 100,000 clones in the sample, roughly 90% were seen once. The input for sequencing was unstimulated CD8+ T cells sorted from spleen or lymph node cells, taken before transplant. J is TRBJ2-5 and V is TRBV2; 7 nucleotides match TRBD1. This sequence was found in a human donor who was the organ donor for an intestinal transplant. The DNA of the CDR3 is TGTGCCAGCACCGAGGGGGCTCCCCAAGAGACCCAGTACTTC. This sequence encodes CASTEGAPQETQYF. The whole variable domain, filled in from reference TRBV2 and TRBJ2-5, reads EPEVTQTPSHQVTQMGQEVILRCVPISNHLYFYWYRQILGQKVEFLVSFYNNEISEKSEIFDDQFSVERPDGSNFTLKIRSTKLEDSAMYFCASTEGAPQETQYFGPGTRLLVL.